Sequencing of this TCR beta chain was carried out in a study of cytomegalovirus exposure and HLA in healthy donors. About the research overall: Around 85 million unique TCR sequences came from HLA-typed donors in an early release.

Donors showed nominal health when sampled, although they likely had unrecorded immune exposures. In the PCR, 60 Vbeta and 13 Jbeta primers were used. The table came from immunoSEQ multiplex PCR; TCRdb's copy has only in-frame clones and leaves some out. This table holds about 60,000 clones, 60% to 80% found once. This TCR was sampled from a woman aged 40-49 years in good health and CMV-seropositive. Input material: PBMCs.

The chain's CDR3 is CASSRRPGEQETQYF. The CDR3 nucleotides read TGCGCCAGCAGCCGGCGACCGGGAGAACAAGAGACCCAGTACTTC. The chain combines TRBV4-1 with TRBJ2-5; D is perhaps TRBD2 (6 bases). Germline lookup yields CDR1 MGHRA and CDR2 YSYEKL. V was cut by 4 bases and J by 2 bases, with 14 bases left in between. The CDR3 totals 15 residues.